This TCR beta chain emerged from a study of blood T cell repertoires in COVID-19. Assay: immunoSEQ multiplex PCR; the TCRdb copy retains only in-frame clones and omits some. Of 50,000 to 75,000 clones listed, roughly 84% are singletons. The CDR3 is 12 residues long. Trimming pared 4 bases from V and 6 bases from J, leaving 8 bases between. The germline CDR1 and CDR2 sequences are SGHTA and FQGNSA. The material sequenced was peripheral blood. This TCR was sampled from a man at least 80 years old in a cohort sampled during active COVID-19. J is TRBJ2-3 and V is TRBV7-2, with D perhaps matching TRBD2 (6 bases). CDR3 protein: CASSSLADTQYF. CDR3 nucleotide sequence: TGTGCCAGCAGCTCACTAGCTGATACGCAGTATTTT.